Sequencing of this T cell receptor beta chain was carried out in a study of cytomegalovirus exposure and HLA in healthy donors. Study-wide results and caveats: Cytomegalovirus status was reportedly diagnosed by the classifier with high sensitivity and specificity. From TCR beta sequences, most subjects' HLA-A and HLA-B alleles were reportedly predicted accurately.

Turning to this clone: Its specificity is not known.

CDR1 is KGHSH and CDR2 is LQKENI in the germline V gene. V lost 6 bases to trimming and J lost 3 bases, with 17 bases between them. CDR3 length: 15 amino acids. Amplification used 60 Vbeta primers and 13 Jbeta primers. Generated by immunoSEQ multiplex PCR, the TCRdb table keeps only in-frame clones and is missing some. The table has about 160,000 clones, roughly 80% seen once. Donors were ostensibly healthy at sampling, although undocumented immune exposures were probable. The sequenced material came from PBMCs. The receptor's source is a female donor in good health and CMV-seronegative. J is TRBJ1-2 and V is TRBV18, with D unresolved. The DNA of the CDR3 is TGTGCCAGCTCTGCCCTGGGCCGCAACGACTATGGCTACACCTTC. Amino acid sequence: CASSALGRNDYGYTF.